This record concerns one TCR beta chain sequence. TCR beta sequences were obtained from blood CD8+ and CD4+ T cells. Patients with stable or active relapsing-remitting disease, all of them treatment-naive, made up the multiple sclerosis controls. This entry is derived from a study of CD8 T cells in Susac syndrome. RNA, at about 0.45 to 1 ug, was reverse transcribed with random hexamers. The amplification used immunoSEQ multiplex PCR on TCR beta CDR3; it spanned 54 Vbeta and 13 Jbeta. TCRdb ran MiXCR on the immunoSEQ multiplex PCR reads and lists one entry per CDR3 protein. The sample has 400,000 to 550,000 distinct CDR3 sequences, around 85% seen once. The sequenced sample consisted of CD8+ T cells from PBMCs. The clonotype originates from a human donor with multiple sclerosis.

The CDR3: CASSLGTSGGLFDEQFF. CDR3 bases: TGTGCCAGCAGCTTAGGGACTAGCGGGGGGCTTTTCGATGAGCAGTTCTTC. J is TRBJ2-1 and V is TRBV7-9, with TRBD2 matching over 14 bases. V was clipped by 1 base and J by 8 bases; unmatched bases: 7. Per germline, CDR1 SEHNR and CDR2 FQNEAQ (reference sequence). This CDR3 has 17 residues.